Each of the 25 T cell receptor beta chains below was sequenced from the same sample in a study of shared clonotypes between healthy human individuals. Repertoires were generated with immunoSEQ multiplex PCR, while TCRdb's copy carries only in-frame clones and drops some. The table has some 450,000 clones, around 77% seen once. The specimen was PBMCs. All receptors come from a woman between 40 and 50 years old in good health. Some clones in this sample may be carry-over from other donors' samples.

The V and J genes are TRBV7-2 and TRBJ2-6; D may be TRBD2 (5 bases). Deletions cut 0 bases from V and 0 bases from J, with 15 bases between. Per the germline V gene, CDR1 is SGHTA and CDR2 is FQGNSA. The CDR3 extends over 19 amino acids. CDR3 loop: CASSLARTSEDSGANVLTF. In nucleotides, the CDR3 is TGTGCCAGCAGCTTAGCGCGGACTTCCGAGGACTCTGGGGCCAACGTCCTGACTTTC.

CDR3 sequence: CASSPTGTTYEQYF. The CDR3 region has the DNA TGTGCCAGCAGTCCGACAGGAACGACCTACGAGCAGTACTTC. This chain joins TRBV27 and TRBJ2-7; tentative D call: TRBD1 (6 bases). CDR3 size: 14 residues. Trimming pared 5 bases from V and 2 bases from J, leaving 13 bases between. Germline loops: CDR1 MNHEY, CDR2 SMNVEV (reference sequence).

V is TRBV18 and J is TRBJ1-1; D unclear. CDR1 is KGHSH, CDR2 LQKENI, per germline. V was cut by 2 bases and J by 3 bases, with 13 bases left in between. The CDR3 runs 15 residues. For the CDR3, the DNA is TGTGCCAGCTCACCAGTGGAGTTGAGAGACACTGAAGCTTTCTTT. Its protein is CASSPVELRDTEAFF.

The V call is TRBV2, the J call TRBJ2-1; a weak D match, TRBD1 (7 bases). This CDR3 has 12 amino acids. The V gene's germline CDR1 is SNHLY and CDR2 FYNNEI. Trimming took off 6 bases at V and 10 bases at J, with 13 bases between the two ends. The CDR3, as DNA: TGTGCCAGCAGGGGACTCAGGGGGGAGCAGTTCTTC. Protein sequence: CASRGLRGEQFF.

The V and J genes are TRBV28 and TRBJ2-7, with D possibly TRBD1 on 6 matching bases. V lost 6 bases, J lost 2 bases, and 11 bases lay in between. The CDR3 spans 13 residues. Germline values: CDR1 MDHEN, CDR2 SYDVKM. Here the CDR3 reads CASRPQGTYEQYF. The CDR3, as DNA: TGTGCCAGCAGACCCCAGGGGACCTACGAGCAGTACTTC.

This clone occurred many times. The chain couples TRBV11-2 to TRBJ1-1; possibly TRBD1 for D (5 bases). Germline CDR1 reads SGHAT; CDR2 reads FQNNGV. Trimming removed 5 bases at V and 1 base at J, with 8 bases between. CDR3 size: 13 residues. CDR3 DNA: TGTGCCAGCAGCCCAGGACAGAACACTGAAGCTTTCTTT. Protein: CASSPGQNTEAFF.

The J gene is TRBJ1-1, the V gene TRBV7-2; D is possibly TRBD1 (6 bases). Germline lookup yields CDR1 SGHTA and CDR2 FQGNSA. This CDR3 is 16 amino acids long. Trimming cost V 5 bases and J 2 bases, with 18 bases left between them. CDR3 DNA: TGTGCCAGCAGCCAAGGGGACACTCACACCAACACTGAAGCTTTCTTT. Translation gives CASSQGDTHTNTEAFF.

The rearrangement joins TRBV9 to TRBJ2-1; 7 nucleotides agree with TRBD1. In germline, CDR1 is SGDLS, CDR2 YYNGEE. The CDR3 runs 12 residues. The V gene end was trimmed by 3 bases and the J gene end by 10 bases; junction bases not matched to a gene: 4. This CDR3 reads CASSGTGAEQFF. DNA of the CDR3: TGTGCCAGCAGCGGGACAGGAGCAGAGCAGTTCTTC.

The chain links TRBV18 to TRBJ2-7, with TRBD2 identical over 11 bases. CDR1 and CDR2 from the germline V gene are KGHSH and LQKENI. V gave up 0 bases and J gave up 2 bases; unmatched junction bases: 3. The CDR3 runs 16 residues. The DNA for the CDR3 is TGTGCCAGCTCACCACCGGGACTAGCGGAGACCTACGAGCAGTACTTC. This translates into CASSPPGLAETYEQYF.

The chain recombines TRBV30 with TRBJ1-6; 9 nucleotides align to TRBD1. V lost 3 bases and J lost 9; bases outside the gene matches: 9. The CDR3 spans 15 residues. CDR1 is GTSNPN, CDR2 SVGIG, per germline (reference sequence). The CDR3 DNA is TGTGCCTGGAGCCCTAAGACAGGGGGTACTTCACCCCTCCACTTT. Its protein is CAWSPKTGGTSPLHF.

This chain links TRBV19 with TRBJ2-2; the D is unclear. The CDR3 runs to 15 residues. From germline, CDR1 is LNHDA and CDR2 SQIVND (reference sequence). The V and J ends lost 2 bases and 3 bases respectively, with 10 bases between them. The CDR3 here is CASSIRQTYTGELFF. CDR3 sequence (DNA): TGTGCCAGTAGTATAAGGCAGACCTACACCGGGGAGCTGTTTTTT.

The chain joins TRBV7-6 to TRBJ1-2; D is unresolved. With 5 bases removed from V and 4 bases from J, the gap between germline ends came to 14 bases. Germline-derived CDR1 and CDR2 are SGHVS and FNYEAQ. The CDR3 is made up of 14 amino acids. In DNA form, the CDR3 reads TGTGCCAGCAGCCCGACCCCGGGTAGCTATGGCTACACCTTC. It codes for CASSPTPGSYGYTF.

For this clone: This probably arose from a read error, given a far larger clone one base away. The rearrangement joins TRBV5-6 to TRBJ1-1; 8 bases map to TRBD1. CDR3 size: 16 residues. V trimming: 3 bases; J trimming: 6 bases; junction bases outside the gene matches: 13. The germline CDR1 and CDR2 sequences are SGHDT and YYEEEE. DNA for the CDR3: TGTGCCAGCAGCTCGGCCTGGACAGGGCGGGGGGCTGAAGCTTTCTTT. Its translation is CASSSAWTGRGAEAFF.

This chain uses TRBV7-9 with TRBJ1-1; 7 bases match TRBD1. Germline lookup yields CDR1 SEHNR and CDR2 FQNEAQ (reference sequence). Germline trimming cut 5 bases from V and 0 bases from J; bases unmatched to any gene: 9. This CDR3 is 16 amino acids long. CDR3 sequence: CASSIRQGLVNTEAFF. For the CDR3, the DNA is TGTGCCAGCAGCATACGACAGGGTCTTGTGAACACTGAAGCTTTCTTT.

V and J are TRBV7-2 and TRBJ2-1; 11 bases fit TRBD2. After removal of 4 bases from V and 5 bases from J, the junction contained 7 bases not matched to a gene. This CDR3 comprises 16 residues. Germline V gene sequence: CDR1 SGHTA, CDR2 FQGNSA. CDR3 in DNA: TGTGCCAGCAGCTCCGGGGGGACTAGCGGCCACAATGAGCAGTTCTTC. Amino acid sequence: CASSSGGTSGHNEQFF.

The CDR3 sequence is CASSLYETQYF. CDR3 sequence (DNA): TGTGCCAGCAGTCTGTACGAGACCCAGTACTTC. The chain combines TRBV2 with TRBJ2-5; no clear D. V gave up 5 bases and J gave up 5 bases, with 6 bases separating them. Germline CDR1 SNHLY, CDR2 FYNNEI. The CDR3 length is 11 residues.

The J gene is TRBJ2-7, the V gene TRBV6-1; 12 nucleotides align to TRBD2. Germline V gene data show CDR1 as MNHNS and CDR2 as SASEGT. The V gene end was trimmed by 6 bases and the J gene end by 1 base; junction bases not matched to a gene: 1. The CDR3 is 14 amino acids. The CDR3 DNA reads as TGTGCCAGCAGCGGACTAGCGGGGTCCTACGAGCAGTACTTC. Amino acids: CASSGLAGSYEQYF.

This clone was seen only a few times. A far larger clone is only one base removed, so a read error is likely. This chain links TRBV4-2 with TRBJ2-7; D is tentatively TRBD1 or TRBD2 (5 bases each). The germline gives CDR1 LGHNA, CDR2 YNFKEQ. The CDR3 consists of 16 residues. The CDR3 protein is CASSQDEGQGVDERYF. In nucleotides, the CDR3 is TGTGCCAGCAGCCAAGACGAGGGGCAGGGCGTCGACGAGCGGTACTTC.

There are many counts of this clone. This chain links TRBV7-9 with TRBJ2-6, with D unresolved. The CDR3 loop spans 15 amino acids. Germline V gene data show CDR1 as SEHNR and CDR2 as FQNEAQ (reference sequence). The germline V and J ends were trimmed by 7 bases and 0 bases, with 10 bases remaining between them. CDR3 nucleotides: TGTGCCAGCATCAAGATCGCCTCTGGGGCCAACGTCCTGACTTTC. This gives the protein CASIKIASGANVLTF.

The chain carries TRBV6-1 and TRBJ2-1; the match to TRBD2 covers 10 bases. Unmatched junction bases numbered 11, after V lost 2 bases and J lost 4 bases. The CDR3 is 18 residues long. Germline-derived CDR1 and CDR2 are MNHNS and SASEGT. The CDR3 nucleotides read TGTGCCAGCAGTGAATTTGTCCTAGCGGGAGCCACGTACAATGAGCAGTTCTTC. It translates to CASSEFVLAGATYNEQFF.

This clone was counted only a few times. The chain has TRBV30 and TRBJ1-4; the D gene is possibly TRBD1 (5 bases). The germline gives CDR1 GTSNPN, CDR2 SVGIG (reference sequence). The CDR3 contains 15 residues. Trimming cost V 2 bases and J 7 bases, with 17 bases left between them. DNA of the CDR3: TGTGCCTGGAGTCTCCTTGGGAGGGGAAGTGAAAAACTGTTTTTT. Protein: CAWSLLGRGSEKLFF.

In DNA, the CDR3 is TGTGCCAGCAGCGGCGGGAGTGGGGAGACCCAGTACTTC. It specifies CASSGGSGETQYF. V gene TRBV7-3 combines with J gene TRBJ2-5; 7 nucleotides align to TRBD2. CDR1 is SGHTA and CDR2 is FQGTGA in the germline V gene. The CDR3 runs 13 residues. V was pared by 5 bases and J by 5 bases, with 5 bases of the junction left unmatched.

With respect to this clone: This may be a read error: a much more frequent sequence differs by one nucleotide. The chain is built from TRBV4-1 and TRBJ2-2; TRBD2 matches at 14 bases. The CDR3 consists of 18 residues. Germline lookup yields CDR1 MGHRA and CDR2 YSYEKL. The CDR3 DNA reads TGCGCCAGCAGCCAAGGGGGACTAGCGGGAGTGGGTACCGAGGAGCTGTTTTTT. It translates to CASSQGGLAGVGTEELFF.

Only a few counts were recorded for this clone. The rearrangement joins TRBV7-8 to TRBJ1-5; perhaps TRBD1 as D (5 bases). Germline CDR1 and CDR2: SGHVS and FQNEAQ. CDR3 length: 12 amino acids. V dropped 5 bases and J dropped 9 bases, with 11 bases sitting between them. The CDR3 protein is CASSPSGGPQHF. Here the CDR3 DNA reads TGTGCCAGCAGCCCCTCGGGGGGGCCCCAGCATTTT. The full variable domain, with the rest looked up from reference TRBV7-8 and TRBJ1-5, is GAGVSQSPRYKVAKRGQDVALRCDPISGHVSLFWYQQALGQGPEFLTYFQNEAQLDKSGLPSDRFFAERPEGSVSTLKIQRTQQEDSAVYLCASSPSGGPQHFGDGTRLSIL.

The sample holds many counts of this clone. Other DNA sequences in the same sample also yield this CDR3. This rearrangement joins TRBV7-2 to TRBJ2-3; 8 nucleotides align to TRBD2. The V segment lost 1 base and the J segment 9 bases; nucleotides outside the gene matches: 12. Germline values: CDR1 SGHTA, CDR2 FQGNSA. This CDR3 contains 16 residues. The CDR3 DNA sequence: TGTGCCAGCAGCTTAGTAGGGGGTAGCGGGGTGGTGACGCAGTATTTT. This sequence encodes CASSLVGGSGVVTQYF.